This TCR beta chain was sequenced in a study of blood T cell repertoires in COVID-19. Study in general: Samples taken during acute and convalescent COVID-19 were collected in the United States, Italy and Spain. The analysed material was cDNA or gDNA that came from T cells, B-cell-depleted T cells, or PBMCs.

About this clone itself: Germline and junction disagree at one end, which may indicate a read error.

Participant ages covered about 18 to 100 years across 24 US areas. Participants were placed into cohorts based on the clinical history they reported. The assay was immunoSEQ multiplex PCR, and TCRdb's table has in-frame clones only and misses some. The table has about 190,000 clones, 85% to 90% seen once. Germline CDR1 SGDLS, CDR2 YYNGEE. The length of the CDR3 is 17 residues. This sequence was found in a woman in her thirties or forties in a cohort exposed to, infected with or recovered from COVID-19 (not recorded which). The chain couples TRBV9 to TRBJ2-1, with 9 bases lining up with TRBD2. The sequencing sample was made of PBMCs or T cells enriched from blood (not recorded which). CDR3 region: CAGSAALTGTSTHEQFF. CDR3 sequence (DNA): TGTGCCGGCAGCGCCGCTCTCACCGGGACTAGCACTCATGAGCAGTTCTTC.